The T cell receptor (beta chain) described here comes from a study of regulatory T cells in long-lasting Graves disease (dated by TCRdb to about 2021). About the investigation overall: In the newly diagnosed Graves' disease group, patients had been taking antithyroid drugs for less than 3 months. Peripheral blood TCR sequencing and RNA sequencing compared persistent Graves' disease patients with newly diagnosed Graves' disease patients. The study was registered as a clinical trial and conducted in China. A total of roughly 35 samples underwent TCR sequencing: some 13 from persistent and some 20 from newly diagnosed Graves' disease patients.

After removal of 2 bases from V and 6 bases from J, the junction retains 17 bases not matched to a gene. From its cysteine to its phenylalanine, the CDR3 spans 18 amino acids. Here the CDR3 DNA is all that survives: 54 bases in frame from base 1. CDR1 DFQATT and CDR2 SNEGSKA are derived from the germline V gene (reference sequence). This clonotype has more than one count but fewer than ten. The antigen this receptor binds is unknown. No base qualities exist here, and no much larger clone lies one base off it. Libraries were built with multiplex PCR. The run used an Illumina HiSeq 4000. To build TCR beta libraries, CDR3 regions were amplified by Arm-PCR using iRepertoire HTBI primers. Before sequencing, the PCR products went through gel purification. As for the authors' bioinformatics: A total of fewer than 80 TRBV and 14 TRBJ segments were identified across samples and were used for gene usage analysis of CDR3 amino acid clonotypes. Filtered high-quality paired reads were merged into contigs using COPE and FqMerger. Contigs were aligned with BLAST to IMGT TRBV, TRBD and TRBJ reference genes, and CDR3 was defined per IMGT. Any clonotype with a frequency above 0.1% was classified as a highly expanded clone. Repertoire diversity was measured by Shannon entropy, and V-J evenness by the Gini coefficient. Clonotypes shared by more than one individual were considered public. The public reads were reanalyzed by TCRdb: fastp trimming at Q25, MiXCR alignment, in-frame beta chains only. Rows matching on CDR3 protein sequence are summarized as one entry with the most common DNA and genes. The V and J calls shown here were made by TCRdb, not taken from the authors' results. The sample yields about 420,000 distinct CDR3 sequences; about 17% were counted once. The ten top clones hold about 23% of the sample.

The label giving this sample's time point can be read as: newly diagnosed GD, antithyroid drugs for less than 3 months. RNA was extracted from PBMCs in TRIzol for both TCR sequencing and RNA sequencing. The diagnosis of Graves' disease was made according to American Thyroid Association guidelines. Recruitment of patients was carried out at an endocrinology department in Xi'an, China. Each patient gave 7.5 to 10 milliliters of peripheral blood, collected in an EDTA anticoagulant tube. Ficoll Paque Plus density gradient separation was used to isolate PBMCs, and no further T cell sorting was performed. An Agilent 2100 Bioanalyzer and agarose gel were used to assess RNA quality, and a NanoDrop 2000 was used to measure RNA concentration. On the study overall, not on this receptor specifically: The small sample size was acknowledged by the authors as a limitation that may reduce accuracy. Compared with newly diagnosed patients, persistent Graves' disease patients had lower TCR Shannon entropy and fewer highly expanded clones, which suggests clonal expansion. More public clonotypes were shared among persistent patients (around 3,000) than among newly diagnosed patients (roughly 1,000). The study examined only peripheral blood because the primary lesion, thyroid tissue, could not be accessed. TRBV28, TRBJ1-2 and TRBJ2-5 were preferentially used in persistent disease, while TRBV20-1 and TRBJ2-1 were favored in newly diagnosed disease. Only the TCR beta chain was sequenced and analyzed.

The same data also went into a second study, on T cells in Graves' hyperthyroidism and ophthalmopathy. As the second publication notes: Graves' hyperthyroidism was defined as stable when no progression to ophthalmopathy occurred over 18 months of follow-up. The hyperthyroidism patients were between 18 and 65 years old and newly diagnosed, with a disease duration of less than 2 months. Any patient with an uncontrolled infection, another autoimmune disease, pregnancy or lactation was excluded. Clinical symptoms, serum thyroxine and TRAb, thyroid ultrasound, and orbital computed tomography formed the basis for the diagnoses. The TCR CDR3 was subjected to a first round of RT-PCR using the HTBI primer set and the Qiagen OneStep RT-PCR kit. Most expanded thyroid clonotypes (frequency above 0.001) were also found in blood, which suggests that blood repertoires may mirror thyroid immune responses. A model built on a 13 V-J signature distinguished ophthalmopathy from stable hyperthyroidism, reaching around 87% sensitivity and 81.08% specificity in cross-validation and 80%/75% in testing. In validation, progression to ophthalmopathy was predicted by the model with approximately 67% sensitivity and nearly 75% specificity, a median of roughly 6.4 months before onset. TCR V-J signatures able to tell the groups apart were searched for in a discovery cohort of approximately 95 patients, of whom more than 40 had Graves' ophthalmopathy and roughly 58 had stable Graves' hyperthyroidism. An independent validation cohort of about 19 hyperthyroidism patients and about 15 patients who later progressed to ophthalmopathy tested prospective prediction of ophthalmopathy. For training and testing, the 100 patients in the discovery cohort were randomly divided in a 7:3 ratio. Thyroid tissue and blood T-cell repertoires from six Graves' hyperthyroidism patients were also compared in the study. Once sampling was done, hyperthyroidism patients were given methimazole at a starting dose of 30 mg daily, whereas ophthalmopathy patients were given high-dose intravenous methylprednisolone. A second multiplex PCR round built the libraries, followed by size selection and purification. The libraries were sequenced on an Illumina HiSeq2000 using paired-end 100 bp reads. SOAPnuke was used to process the raw data, removing reads that contained adapters or uncalled bases, had a mean Phred below 15, or lacked an exact match to the constant primer or identifier. COPE v1.2.5 was used to merge the high-quality paired reads, and each unique nucleotide sequence was defined as a clonotype. Clonotypes were aligned to IMGT TRBV, TRBD and TRBJ reference segments using MiTCR v1.1. The analysis was restricted to V-J combinations with a frequency above 0.0001, which together covered 99.2% of the repertoires. The TCS score was defined as the ratio of F50 (clonal expansion) to E x V (chaos), calculated using BLOSUM62-based TCRdist between CDR3 peptides within each V-J. Welch's t-statistics and random forest reduced 500 to 550 V-J features to 13, which were used in a naive Bayes classifier (R e1071). No statistical method was used to fix the sample size in advance, and group allocation was not hidden from the investigators. According to the paper, TCR Vbeta CDR3 sequencing was carried out on 135 peripheral blood samples, which came from under 50 ophthalmopathy, under 85 hyperthyroidism and some 17 progressor patients.

The rearrangement joined TRBV20-1 to TRBJ2-3, with 10 middle bases fitting TRBD2. The sequences come from peripheral blood mononuclear cells (PBMCs), collected at new diagnosis, from a patient treated with antithyroid drugs. This TCR was sampled from a woman between 18 and 29 years old with Graves disease. Donor details come from another sample of the same person, matched by shared clones. Here the CDR3 is given as CSARLGAGTSENVDTQYF. The nucleotides are TGCAGTGCTAGACTCGGAGCAGGGACTAGCGAAAATGTGGATACGCAGTATTTT.